Below, 22 T cell receptor beta chains from the same sample are listed, as sequenced in a study of STAT5B mutations in CD4+ large granular lymphocyte leukemia. Sequencing was performed with immunoSEQ multiplex PCR; in TCRdb, only in-frame clones are kept and a portion is missing. The table shows about 45,000 clones, with 65% to 90% occurring only once. Sequenced: CD4+ T cells from blood buffy coats. The receptors stem from a human donor in good health.

This rearrangement joins TRBV9 to TRBJ2-2; D may be TRBD2 (5 bases). Germline values: CDR1 SGDLS, CDR2 YYNGEE. This CDR3 contains 14 residues. Trimming shortened V by 1 base and J by 6 bases, and 10 bases separated the two germline ends. The CDR3 nucleotides are TGTGCCAGCAGCGTATCGCCTAGCCCCGGGGAGCTGTTTTTT. This translates into CASSVSPSPGELFF.

This chain connects TRBV28 to TRBJ2-5; 10 nucleotides line up with TRBD2. Germline CDR1 MDHEN, CDR2 SYDVKM. This CDR3 region has 15 residues. The J segment lost 3 bases and the V segment lost 6 bases, leaving 7 bases of the junction unmatched. This chain's CDR3 is CASSPSAGGKETQYF. The CDR3, as DNA: TGTGCCAGCAGCCCCTCAGCGGGAGGGAAAGAGACCCAGTACTTC.

This chain uses TRBV19 with TRBJ1-2; TRBD1 is a possible D gene (5 bases). V was cut by 8 bases and J by 8 bases, with 15 bases left in between. The CDR3 has 12 residues. Per germline, CDR1 LNHDA and CDR2 SQIVND (reference sequence). CDR3 nucleotide sequence: TGTGCCAGTTCCCCAGGGAGATGGGGCTACACCTTC. Translation gives CASSPGRWGYTF.

The chain combines TRBV7-9 with TRBJ1-3, with D perhaps TRBD1 (5 bases). This CDR3 spans 13 amino acids. Germline CDR1 reads SEHNR; CDR2 reads FQNEAQ (reference sequence). With 1 base removed from V and 7 bases from J, the gap between germline ends came to 8 bases. Here the CDR3 DNA reads TGTGCCAGCAGCTTAGATCGGGGGAACACCATATATTTT. Translation: CASSLDRGNTIYF.

This clone turned up a few times. V gene TRBV7-2 combines with J gene TRBJ1-3, with a possible D match to TRBD1 (5 bases). From germline, CDR1 is SGHTA and CDR2 FQGNSA. The CDR3 runs to 16 residues. V was cut by 5 bases and J by 0 bases, with 14 bases left in between. Written as DNA, the CDR3 is TGTGCCAGCAGCGCGGGACGGCCCGCCTCTGGAAACACCATATATTTT. Its protein is CASSAGRPASGNTIYF.

Concerning this clone itself: Other DNA sequences of this sample code for an identical CDR3. The CDR3 DNA reads as TGTGCCAGCAGTCCGGCAGGAAACACTGAAGCTTTCTTT. As protein: CASSPAGNTEAFF. The chain recombines TRBV6-5 with TRBJ1-1, with no clear D. This CDR3 region has 13 residues. V lost 5 bases to trimming and J lost 2 bases, with 9 bases between them. CDR1 is MNHEY and CDR2 is SVGAGI in the germline V gene.

The J gene is TRBJ2-1, the V gene TRBV6-1; D unclear. The CDR3 extends over 13 amino acids. Trimming took 5 bases from V and 6 from J, leaving 11 bases between them. The germline gives CDR1 MNHNS, CDR2 SASEGT. The CDR3 sequence: CASSPSGPNEQFF. The CDR3, as DNA: TGTGCCAGCAGTCCGAGTGGCCCCAATGAGCAGTTCTTC.

The V call is TRBV2, the J call TRBJ2-7; 8 bases match TRBD1. This CDR3 has 13 amino acids. CDR1 SNHLY and CDR2 FYNNEI come from the germline V gene. The ends lost 5 bases at V and 3 bases at J; junction bases unmatched: 3. Written as DNA, the CDR3 is TGTGCCAGCAGTCAGACAGGGGTCTACGAGCAGTACTTC. Translated, it gives CASSQTGVYEQYF.

This sequence joins TRBV10-3 and TRBJ2-7, with a possible D match to TRBD1 (6 bases). Looked up from germline, CDR1 is ENHRY and CDR2 is SYGVKD. V shed 1 base and J shed 3 bases, with 10 bases lying between them. This CDR3 spans 14 amino acids. CDR3 loop: CAISEWPGDYEQYF. CDR3 nucleotides: TGTGCCATCAGTGAGTGGCCAGGGGACTACGAGCAGTACTTC.

The rearrangement joins TRBV2 to TRBJ1-1; a possible D gene is TRBD1 (6 bases). V gave up 8 bases and J gave up 6 bases, with 22 bases separating them. CDR1 and CDR2 (germline): SNHLY, FYNNEI. The CDR3 has 15 amino acids. CDR3 DNA: TGTGCCAGCCAAAGGACGGAGGGGGTGACGGCTGAAGCTTTCTTT. Its protein product is CASQRTEGVTAEAFF.

This clone was counted a single time. The CDR3 loop is CATSRGSGQGLIQPQHF. As DNA, the CDR3 is TGTGCCACCAGCAGAGGCTCTGGACAGGGCTTGATTCAGCCCCAGCATTTT. The chain combines TRBV15 with TRBJ1-5; 8 bases map to TRBD1. After removal of 1 base from V and 6 bases from J, the junction contained 11 bases not matched to a gene. Germline CDR1 and CDR2: LNHNV and YYDKDF (reference sequence). This CDR3 spans 17 amino acids. Filled out from reference TRBV15 and TRBJ1-5, the complete variable domain reads DAMVIQNPRYQVTQFGKPVTLSCSQTLNHNVMYWYQQKSSQAPKLLFHYYDKDFNNEADTPDNFQSRRPNTSFCFLDIRSPGLGDTAMYLCATSRGSGQGLIQPQHFGDGTRLSIL.

To note about this clone: Other DNA sequences in this sample translate to the same CDR3. This chain links TRBV7-2 with TRBJ2-7, with D possibly TRBD1 on 6 matching bases. Per germline, CDR1 SGHTA and CDR2 FQGNSA. This CDR3 spans 14 amino acids. V was clipped by 1 base and J by 4 bases, with 11 bases between them. This CDR3 is CASSLGDTAYEQYF. DNA of the CDR3: TGTGCCAGCAGCTTAGGGGACACTGCTTACGAGCAGTACTTC. The variable domain in full, with the rest retrieved from reference TRBV7-2 and TRBJ2-7, is GAGVSQSPSNKVTEKGKDVELRCDPISGHTALYWYRQSLGQGLEFLIYFQGNSAPDKSGLPSDRFSAERTGGSVSTLTIQRTQQEDSAVYLCASSLGDTAYEQYFGPGTRLTVT.

This clone occurred once. This chain uses TRBV7-3 with TRBJ2-1; D remains unclear. Between the trimmed V and J ends, which lost 6 bases and 1 base, there was a span of 10 bases. Germline V gene lookup returns CDR1 SGHTA and CDR2 FQGTGA. This CDR3 comprises 14 residues. CDR3 nucleotide sequence: TGTGCCAGCAGATCGTCCGGATCCTACAATGAGCAGTTCTTC. It encodes CASRSSGSYNEQFF.

The chain uses TRBV27 and TRBJ1-2; 9 nucleotides align to TRBD1. The length of the CDR3 is 16 residues. Trimming took 2 bases from V and 2 from J; bases not matched to a gene: 6. The germline CDR1 and CDR2 sequences are MNHEY and SMNVEV (reference sequence). This CDR3 is CASSLTWDRENYGYTF. In nucleotides, the CDR3 is TGTGCCAGCAGTTTAACGTGGGACAGGGAAAACTATGGCTACACCTTC.

The sample holds a few counts of this clone. The chain has TRBV6-4 and TRBJ1-5; D is undetermined. Germline V gives CDR1 MRHNA, CDR2 SNTAGT. The V end lost 7 bases, the J end lost 7 bases, and 11 bases lay between the germline ends. The CDR3 has 12 residues. Written as DNA, the CDR3 is TGTGCCAGCAACCGGACGGGGCAGCCCCAGCATTTT. Its translation is CASNRTGQPQHF.

The sample holds a few counts of this clone. The gene calls are TRBV27 and TRBJ1-1; D gene uncertain. CDR1 and CDR2 (germline): MNHEY, SMNVEV (reference sequence). The CDR3 loop spans 13 amino acids. Trimming pared 2 bases from V and 3 bases from J, leaving 7 bases between. CDR3 loop: CASSLMKDTEAFF. CDR3 nucleotide sequence: TGTGCCAGCAGTTTAATGAAGGACACTGAAGCTTTCTTT.

The V gene is TRBV9, the J gene TRBJ2-1, with D tentatively TRBD2 (6 bases). V was cut by 0 bases and J by 6 bases, with 13 bases left in between. Germline V gene lookup returns CDR1 SGDLS and CDR2 YYNGEE. CDR3 length equals 15 residues. CDR3 coding DNA: TGTGCCAGCAGCGTAGCTGGAGTTAGCGGCAATGAGCAGTTCTTC. Its protein is CASSVAGVSGNEQFF.

The chain employs TRBV21-1 and TRBJ1-1; TRBD1 is taken as the D call from the table, unchecked against the DNA. TRBV21-1 is annotated as a pseudogene. This CDR3 has 13 amino acids. In DNA, the CDR3 is TGTGCCAGCAGCAATACCACAGGGTCTGAAGCTTTCTTT. Translated: CASSNTTGSEAFF.

The chain uses TRBV28 and TRBJ2-5; 9 nucleotides agree with TRBD1. CDR3 length: 16 residues. V trimming: 5 bases; J trimming: 0 bases; junction bases outside the gene matches: 7. The germline V gene has CDR1 MDHEN and CDR2 SYDVKM. The CDR3 DNA sequence: TGTGCCAGCAGTCTCACAGGGGGCTCCTACCAAGAGACCCAGTACTTC. This encodes CASSLTGGSYQETQYF.

This chain joins TRBV2 and TRBJ2-7; TRBD2 matches 8 bases. The CDR3 contains 16 residues. Trimming removed 7 bases from V and 7 bases from J; junction bases left unmatched: 18. Germline V lookup: CDR1 SNHLY, CDR2 FYNNEI. CDR3 nucleotides: TGTGCCAGCAACCTCATCGGGGCGGGAGGCCAGCGGGAGCAGTACTTC. It specifies CASNLIGAGGQREQYF. The full variable domain, its missing parts supplied by reference TRBV2 and TRBJ2-7, is EPEVTQTPSHQVTQMGQEVILRCVPISNHLYFYWYRQILGQKVEFLVSFYNNEISEKSEIFDDQFSVERPDGSNFTLKIRSTKLEDSAMYFCASNLIGAGGQREQYFGPGTRLTVT.

The V and J genes are TRBV18 and TRBJ2-7, with D maybe TRBD1 (6 bases). Germline assignment: CDR1 KGHSH and CDR2 LQKENI. There are 14 residues in the CDR3. Trimming removed 2 bases at V and 4 bases at J, with 12 bases between. The CDR3, as DNA: TGTGCCAGCTCACCAGCAGGGGTCGATTACGAGCAGTACTTC. Its protein is CASSPAGVDYEQYF.

This rearrangement joins TRBV4-2 to TRBJ1-5; D is ambiguous. Trimming took off 5 bases at V and 0 bases at J, with 11 bases between the two ends. CDR3 size: 15 residues. Germline-derived CDR1 and CDR2 are LGHNA and YNFKEQ. In DNA, the CDR3 is TGTGCCAGCAGCGCGTCCGCTTATAGCAATCAGCCCCAGCATTTT. Its protein is CASSASAYSNQPQHF.